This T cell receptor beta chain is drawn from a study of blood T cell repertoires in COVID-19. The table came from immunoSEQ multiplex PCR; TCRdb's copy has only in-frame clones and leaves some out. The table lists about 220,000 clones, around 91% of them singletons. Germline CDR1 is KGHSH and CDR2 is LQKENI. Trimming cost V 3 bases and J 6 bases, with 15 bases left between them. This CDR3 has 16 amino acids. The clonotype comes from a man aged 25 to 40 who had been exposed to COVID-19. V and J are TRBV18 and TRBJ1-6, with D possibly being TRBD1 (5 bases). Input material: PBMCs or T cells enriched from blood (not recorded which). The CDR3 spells CASSPRATGSNSPLHF. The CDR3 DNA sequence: TGTGCCAGCTCACCCCGAGCAACAGGATCTAATTCACCCCTCCACTTT.